This TCR beta chain comes out of a study of neurological immune-mediated disorders. V was shortened by 3 bases and J by 9 bases, with 15 bases between the two germline ends. From germline, CDR1 is LNHNV and CDR2 YYDKDF (reference sequence). The CDR3 runs to 14 residues. Each TCR transcript was tagged with a 10-nucleotide random UMI during 5'RACE. Via MiXCR, TCRdb re-called the 5' RACE reads, giving one row per CDR3 protein. The top ten hold just over 2.5% of the sample, which has tens of thousands of distinct CDR3 sequences, about 4% seen once. This clonotype was counted many times. Sequenced material: PBMCs. The chain links TRBV15 to TRBJ2-1; D remains unclear. The TCR was taken from a man aged 45 to 65 with multiple sclerosis. CDR3 in amino acids: CATSSRSANSEQFF. The CDR3 nucleotides read TGTGCCACCAGCAGCCGCAGCGCGAATAGTGAGCAGTTCTTC.